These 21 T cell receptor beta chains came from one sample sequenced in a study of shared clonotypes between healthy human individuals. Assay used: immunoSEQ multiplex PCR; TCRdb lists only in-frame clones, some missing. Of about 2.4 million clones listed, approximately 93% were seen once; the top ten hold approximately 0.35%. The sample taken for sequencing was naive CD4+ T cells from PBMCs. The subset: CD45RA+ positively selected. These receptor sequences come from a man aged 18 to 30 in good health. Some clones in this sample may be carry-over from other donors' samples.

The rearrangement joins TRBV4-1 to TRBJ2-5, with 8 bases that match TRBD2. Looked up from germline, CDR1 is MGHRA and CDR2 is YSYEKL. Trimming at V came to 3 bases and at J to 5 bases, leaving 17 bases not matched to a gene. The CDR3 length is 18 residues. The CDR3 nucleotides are TGCGCCAGCAGCCACCCCGGGGGGGGAGTAAAAGTCGGGGAGACCCAGTACTTC. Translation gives CASSHPGGGVKVGETQYF.

The DNA of the CDR3 is TGCAGCGTTGGGGCGAGCGATGGCTACACCTTC. Translating gives CSVGASDGYTF. This chain connects TRBV29-1 to TRBJ1-2; D gene uncertain. The germline V gene has CDR1 SQVTM and CDR2 ANQGSEA. The CDR3 has 11 amino acids. Trimming stripped 4 bases from V and 6 bases from J, with 9 bases between.

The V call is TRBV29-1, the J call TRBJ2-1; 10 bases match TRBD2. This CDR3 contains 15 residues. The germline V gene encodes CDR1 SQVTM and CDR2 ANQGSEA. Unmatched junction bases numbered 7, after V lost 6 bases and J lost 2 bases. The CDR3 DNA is TGCAGCGTGCTACTAGCGGGGAGCCCCTACAATGAGCAGTTCTTC. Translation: CSVLLAGSPYNEQFF.

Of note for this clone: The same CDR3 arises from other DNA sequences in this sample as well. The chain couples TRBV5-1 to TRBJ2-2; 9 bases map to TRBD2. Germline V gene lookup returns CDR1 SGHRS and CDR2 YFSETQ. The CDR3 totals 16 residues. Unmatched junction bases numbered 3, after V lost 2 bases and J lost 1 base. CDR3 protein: CASSFLAGLNTGELFF. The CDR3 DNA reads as TGCGCCAGCAGCTTCCTAGCGGGACTGAACACCGGGGAGCTGTTTTTT.

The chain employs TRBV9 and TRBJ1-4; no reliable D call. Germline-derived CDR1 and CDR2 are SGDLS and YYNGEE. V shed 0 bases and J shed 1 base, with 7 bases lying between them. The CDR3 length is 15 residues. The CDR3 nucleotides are TGTGCCAGCAGCGTAGGAAGCAGAACTAATGAAAAACTGTTTTTT. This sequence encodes CASSVGSRTNEKLFF.

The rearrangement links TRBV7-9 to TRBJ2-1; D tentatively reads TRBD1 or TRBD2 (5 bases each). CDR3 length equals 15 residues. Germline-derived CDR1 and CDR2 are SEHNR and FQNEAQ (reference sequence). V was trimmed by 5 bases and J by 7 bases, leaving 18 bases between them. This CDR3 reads CASSPLGTVVNEQFF. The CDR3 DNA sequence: TGTGCCAGCAGCCCGTTAGGGACGGTTGTTAATGAGCAGTTCTTC.

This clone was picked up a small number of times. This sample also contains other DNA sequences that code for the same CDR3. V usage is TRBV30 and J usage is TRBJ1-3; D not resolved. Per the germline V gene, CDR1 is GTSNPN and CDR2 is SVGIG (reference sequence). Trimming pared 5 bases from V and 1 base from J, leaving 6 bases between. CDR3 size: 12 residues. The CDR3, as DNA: TGTGCCTGGGGCTCATCTGGAAACACCATATATTTT. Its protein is CAWGSSGNTIYF. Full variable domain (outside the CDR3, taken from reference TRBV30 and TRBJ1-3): SQTIHQWPATLVQPVGSPLSLECTVEGTSNPNLYWYRQAAGRGLQLLFYSVGIGQISSEVPQNLSASRPQDRQFILSSKKLLLSDSGFYLCAWGSSGNTIYFGEGSWLTVV.

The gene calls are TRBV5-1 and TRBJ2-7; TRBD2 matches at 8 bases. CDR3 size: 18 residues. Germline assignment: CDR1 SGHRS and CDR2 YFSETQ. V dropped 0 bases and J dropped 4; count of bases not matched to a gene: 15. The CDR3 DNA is TGCGCCAGCAGCTTGGACACGGGACGCGCGGGGGGACTGTACGAGCAGTACTTC. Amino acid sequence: CASSLDTGRAGGLYEQYF.

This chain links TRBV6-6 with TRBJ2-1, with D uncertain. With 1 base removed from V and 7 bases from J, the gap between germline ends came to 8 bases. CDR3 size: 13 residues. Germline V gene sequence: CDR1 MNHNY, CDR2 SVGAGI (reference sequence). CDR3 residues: CASSYWGWNEQFF. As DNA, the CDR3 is TGTGCCAGCAGTTACTGGGGTTGGAATGAGCAGTTCTTC.

The CDR3 coding sequence is TGTGCCAGCAGCGGGACAGGGGGCAGAGATACGCAGTATTTT. It encodes CASSGTGGRDTQYF. The rearrangement links TRBV9 to TRBJ2-3, with 11 bases that match TRBD1. Germline values: CDR1 SGDLS, CDR2 YYNGEE. V was pared by 3 bases and J by 5 bases, with 2 bases of the junction left unmatched. This CDR3 spans 14 amino acids.

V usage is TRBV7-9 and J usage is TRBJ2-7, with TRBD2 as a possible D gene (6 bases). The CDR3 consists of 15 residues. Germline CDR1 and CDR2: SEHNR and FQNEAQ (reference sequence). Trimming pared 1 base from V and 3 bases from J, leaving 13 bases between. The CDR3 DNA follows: TGTGCCAGCAGCTTAGGGTTGGGCGGGAACTACGAGCAGTACTTC. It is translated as CASSLGLGGNYEQYF. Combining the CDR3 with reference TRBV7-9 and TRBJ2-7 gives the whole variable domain DTGVSQNPRHKITKRGQNVTFRCDPISEHNRLYWYRQTLGQGPEFLTYFQNEAQLEKSRLLSDRFSAERPKGSFSTLEIQRTEQGDSAMYLCASSLGLGGNYEQYFGPGTRLTVT.

The CDR3 sequence is CATSRGNSRFYEQYF. CDR3 DNA sequence: TGTGCCACCAGCAGAGGGAACAGCCGCTTCTACGAGCAGTACTTC. V is TRBV15 and J is TRBJ2-7; D uncertain. With 1 base removed from V and 3 bases from J, the gap between germline ends came to 13 bases. Germline V lookup: CDR1 LNHNV, CDR2 YYDKDF (reference sequence). The CDR3 spans 15 residues.

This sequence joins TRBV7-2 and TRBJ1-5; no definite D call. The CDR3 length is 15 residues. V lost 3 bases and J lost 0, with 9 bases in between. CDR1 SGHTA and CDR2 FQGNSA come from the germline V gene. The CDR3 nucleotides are TGTGCCAGCAGCTTCGGGTACTATAGCAATCAGCCCCAGCATTTT. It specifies CASSFGYYSNQPQHF.

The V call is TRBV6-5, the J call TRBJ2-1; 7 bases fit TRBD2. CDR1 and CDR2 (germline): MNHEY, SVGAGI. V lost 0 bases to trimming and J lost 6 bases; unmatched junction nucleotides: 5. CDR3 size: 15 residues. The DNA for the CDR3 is TGTGCCAGCAGTTACTCCGCGGGAGCGAGCAATGAGCAGTTCTTC. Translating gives CASSYSAGASNEQFF.

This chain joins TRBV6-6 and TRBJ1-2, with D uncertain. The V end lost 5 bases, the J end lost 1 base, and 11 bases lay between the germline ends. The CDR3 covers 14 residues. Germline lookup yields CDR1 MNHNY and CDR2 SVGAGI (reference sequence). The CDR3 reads CASSAAPDNYGYTF. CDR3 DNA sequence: TGTGCCAGCAGTGCAGCACCGGATAACTATGGCTACACCTTC.

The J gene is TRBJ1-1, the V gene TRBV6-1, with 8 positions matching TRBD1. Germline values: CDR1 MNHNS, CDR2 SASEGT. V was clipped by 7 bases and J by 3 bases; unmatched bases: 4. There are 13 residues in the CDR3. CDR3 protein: CASIRGQYTEAFF. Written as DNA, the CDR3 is TGTGCCAGCATCAGGGGGCAATACACTGAAGCTTTCTTT.

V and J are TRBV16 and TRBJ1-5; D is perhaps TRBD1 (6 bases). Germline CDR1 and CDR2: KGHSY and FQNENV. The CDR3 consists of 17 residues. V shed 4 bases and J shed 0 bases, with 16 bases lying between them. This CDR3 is CASSPGRQANSNQPQHF. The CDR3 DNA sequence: TGTGCCAGCAGCCCCGGAAGACAGGCGAATAGCAATCAGCCCCAGCATTTT.

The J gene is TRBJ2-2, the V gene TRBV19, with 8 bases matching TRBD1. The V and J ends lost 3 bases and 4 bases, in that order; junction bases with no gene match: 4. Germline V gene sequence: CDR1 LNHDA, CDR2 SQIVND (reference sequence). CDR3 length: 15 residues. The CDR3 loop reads CASSISQGATGELFF. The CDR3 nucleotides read TGTGCCAGTAGTATTTCCCAGGGGGCCACCGGGGAGCTGTTTTTT.

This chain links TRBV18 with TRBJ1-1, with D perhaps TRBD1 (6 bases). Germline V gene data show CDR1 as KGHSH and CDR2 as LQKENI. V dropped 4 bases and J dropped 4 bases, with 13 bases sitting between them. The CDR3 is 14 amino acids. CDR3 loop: CASSQTGEATEAFF. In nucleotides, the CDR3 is TGTGCCAGCTCACAGACAGGAGAAGCCACTGAAGCTTTCTTT.

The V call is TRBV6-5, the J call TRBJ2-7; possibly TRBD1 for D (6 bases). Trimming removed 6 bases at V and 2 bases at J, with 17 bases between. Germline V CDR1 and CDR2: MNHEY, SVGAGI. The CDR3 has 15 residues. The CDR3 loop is CASRLNRASPYEQYF. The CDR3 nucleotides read TGTGCCAGCAGGCTCAACAGGGCCTCCCCCTACGAGCAGTACTTC.

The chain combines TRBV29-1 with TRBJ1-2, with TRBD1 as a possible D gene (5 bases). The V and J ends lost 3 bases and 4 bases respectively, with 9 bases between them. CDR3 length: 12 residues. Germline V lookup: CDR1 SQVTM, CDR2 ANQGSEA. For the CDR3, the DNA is TGCAGCGTTGATCAGGGTAGCTATGGCTACACCTTC. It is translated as CSVDQGSYGYTF.